These T cell receptor beta chains were read from a single sample in a study of cytomegalovirus exposure and HLA in healthy donors. The assay was immunoSEQ multiplex PCR, and TCRdb's table has in-frame clones only and misses some. The sample comprises about 160,000 clones, 60% to 80% of which are singletons, and around 0.89% rests with the top ten. The sequencing input was PBMCs. These receptors all stem from a woman aged 45 to 65 in good health and CMV-seropositive. Each CDR3 is given with its conserved first and last residue. Each record gives: V gene, J gene, clone size, D gene, CDR3 protein, CDR3 DNA. A D gene is named only where the DNA matches it firmly. Clone size is given for some rows only: seen once, a few or many times, or a class if the clone is expanded.

v_call: TRBV28; j_call: TRBJ2-5; clone_size: once; d_call: .; cdr3_aa: CASRQAGETQYF; cdr3_nt: TGTGCCAGCAGGCAGGCTGGGGAGACCCAGTACTTC
v_call: TRBV6-5; j_call: TRBJ1-6; clone_size: .; d_call: .; cdr3_aa: CASRTPQGFNSPLHF; cdr3_nt: TGTGCCAGCAGAACACCGCAGGGGTTTAATTCACCCCTCCACTTT
v_call: TRBV6-5; j_call: TRBJ2-7; clone_size: few; d_call: TRBD1; cdr3_aa: CASSPGDRGYYEQYF; cdr3_nt: TGTGCCAGCAGTCCTGGGGACAGGGGCTACTACGAGCAGTACTTC
v_call: TRBV2; j_call: TRBJ1-2; clone_size: .; d_call: .; cdr3_aa: CASRGGPLTGYTF; cdr3_nt: TGTGCCAGCAGGGGGGGGCCCCTAACTGGCTACACCTTC
v_call: TRBV7-5; j_call: TRBJ2-3; clone_size: .; d_call: .; cdr3_aa: CARSLGYWGVRGKQYF; cdr3_nt: TGTGCCAGAAGCTTAGGATACTGGGGAGTAAGAGGGAAGCAGTATTTT
v_call: TRBV29-1; j_call: TRBJ2-1; clone_size: once; d_call: TRBD2; cdr3_aa: CSVDSGDEQFF; cdr3_nt: TGCAGCGTTGATAGCGGGGATGAGCAGTTCTTC
v_call: TRBV27; j_call: TRBJ1-4; clone_size: .; d_call: .; cdr3_aa: CASSFWGPNEKLFF; cdr3_nt: TGTGCCAGCAGTTTTTGGGGGCCCAATGAAAAACTGTTTTTT
v_call: TRBV18; j_call: TRBJ2-1; clone_size: .; d_call: TRBD2; cdr3_aa: CASSPQRGRPDEQFF; cdr3_nt: TGTGCCAGCTCACCACAGCGGGGCCGCCCCGATGAGCAGTTCTTC
v_call: TRBV21-1; j_call: TRBJ1-2; clone_size: .; d_call: .; cdr3_aa: CARNDRGDYGYTF; cdr3_nt: TGTGCCAGAAACGACAGGGGTGACTATGGCTACACCTTC
v_call: TRBV19; j_call: TRBJ1-1; clone_size: .; d_call: TRBD1; cdr3_aa: CASGTGDTEAFF; cdr3_nt: TGTGCCAGCGGGACAGGGGACACTGAAGCTTTCTTT
v_call: TRBV7-9; j_call: TRBJ2-2; clone_size: .; d_call: .; cdr3_aa: CASRMTVTGELFF; cdr3_nt: TGTGCCAGCAGAATGACAGTCACCGGGGAGCTGTTTTTT
v_call: TRBV19; j_call: TRBJ2-2; clone_size: .; d_call: TRBD1; cdr3_aa: CASSISRDRVQRELFF; cdr3_nt: TGTGCCAGTAGTATATCCCGGGACAGGGTTCAAAGGGAGCTGTTTTTT
v_call: TRBV2; j_call: TRBJ2-2; clone_size: .; d_call: TRBD2; cdr3_aa: CASSDLGLAGGNTGELFF; cdr3_nt: TGTGCCAGCAGCGACCTGGGGCTAGCGGGAGGTAACACCGGGGAGCTGTTTTTT
v_call: TRBV18; j_call: TRBJ1-2; clone_size: .; d_call: .; cdr3_aa: CASSPPSTGNYGYTF; cdr3_nt: TGTGCCAGCTCACCGCCTTCCACAGGAAACTATGGCTACACCTTC
v_call: TRBV6-6; j_call: TRBJ2-5; clone_size: .; d_call: TRBD2; cdr3_aa: CASSPGLAGGRETQYF; cdr3_nt: TGTGCCAGCAGTCCCGGACTAGCGGGAGGAAGAGAGACCCAGTACTTC
v_call: TRBV4-3; j_call: TRBJ2-5; clone_size: .; d_call: TRBD1; cdr3_aa: CASSQRQGAKTQYF; cdr3_nt: TGCGCCAGCAGCCAAAGACAGGGGGCGAAGACCCAGTACTTC
v_call: TRBV4-1; j_call: TRBJ1-1; clone_size: .; d_call: .; cdr3_aa: CASSQDPRQDTEAFF; cdr3_nt: TGCGCCAGCAGCCAAGACCCCCGCCAGGACACTGAAGCTTTCTTT
v_call: TRBV7-8; j_call: TRBJ2-7; clone_size: .; d_call: .; cdr3_aa: CASSLGGRGNEQYF; cdr3_nt: TGTGCCAGCAGCTTAGGAGGGAGAGGGAACGAGCAGTACTTC
v_call: TRBV5-1; j_call: TRBJ2-2; clone_size: once; d_call: TRBD1; cdr3_aa: CASSYLSLARGRSANTGELFF; cdr3_nt: TGCGCCAGCAGCTACCTTTCATTGGCGAGGGGGCGATCCGCGAACACCGGGGAGCTGTTTTTT
v_call: TRBV29-1; j_call: TRBJ2-2; clone_size: .; d_call: .; cdr3_aa: CSANPRQNTGELFF; cdr3_nt: TGCAGCGCCAACCCCCGACAGAACACCGGGGAGCTGTTTTTT
v_call: TRBV9; j_call: TRBJ2-1; clone_size: few; d_call: TRBD2; cdr3_aa: CASSVDPPTSGRPSSYNEQFF; cdr3_nt: TGTGCCAGCAGCGTAGACCCCCCGACTAGCGGGAGGCCGAGCTCCTACAATGAGCAGTTCTTC
v_call: TRBV5-1; j_call: TRBJ2-5; clone_size: few; d_call: TRBD1; cdr3_aa: CASSRTGTGGQETQYF; cdr3_nt: TGCGCCAGCAGTCGTACCGGGACAGGGGGCCAAGAGACCCAGTACTTC
v_call: TRBV29-1; j_call: TRBJ1-3; clone_size: .; d_call: .; cdr3_aa: CSVDTEGNTIYF; cdr3_nt: TGCAGCGTTGATACCGAGGGAAACACCATATATTTT
v_call: TRBV2; j_call: TRBJ2-7; clone_size: .; d_call: .; cdr3_aa: CASNYSPGRGYEQYF; cdr3_nt: TGTGCCAGCAATTATTCTCCCGGACGGGGCTACGAGCAGTACTTC
v_call: TRBV4-1; j_call: TRBJ2-1; clone_size: .; d_call: TRBD2; cdr3_aa: CASSQGLAGLYNEQFF; cdr3_nt: TGCGCCAGCAGCCAGGGACTAGCGGGACTCTACAATGAGCAGTTCTTC
v_call: TRBV7-6; j_call: TRBJ2-7; clone_size: once; d_call: TRBD2; cdr3_aa: CASSLGTSGSIHEQYF; cdr3_nt: TGTGCCAGCAGCTTAGGGACTAGCGGGAGTATCCACGAGCAGTACTTC
v_call: TRBV7-2; j_call: TRBJ1-3; clone_size: .; d_call: .; cdr3_aa: CASSFLGAGNTIYF; cdr3_nt: TGTGCCAGCAGCTTTTTAGGGGCAGGAAACACCATATATTTT
v_call: TRBV5-8; j_call: TRBJ1-1; clone_size: .; d_call: .; cdr3_aa: CASSSYTPFTEAFF; cdr3_nt: TGTGCCAGCAGCTCTTACACCCCGTTCACTGAAGCTTTCTTT
v_call: TRBV9; j_call: TRBJ2-3; clone_size: .; d_call: TRBD1; cdr3_aa: CASSVEGARADTQYF; cdr3_nt: TGTGCCAGCAGCGTAGAGGGGGCGCGCGCAGATACGCAGTATTTT
v_call: TRBV5-1; j_call: TRBJ2-7; clone_size: .; d_call: .; cdr3_aa: CASSLGAGNTNYEQYF; cdr3_nt: TGCGCCAGCAGCTTGGGTGCCGGGAATACCAACTACGAGCAGTACTTC
v_call: TRBV18; j_call: TRBJ2-7; clone_size: .; d_call: .; cdr3_aa: CASSPGGRDSYEQYF; cdr3_nt: TGTGCCAGCTCACCCGGGGGGCGGGACTCCTACGAGCAGTACTTC
v_call: TRBV7-2; j_call: TRBJ1-3; clone_size: few; d_call: .; cdr3_aa: CASSFGGMGNTIYF; cdr3_nt: TGTGCCAGCAGCTTCGGGGGAATGGGAAACACCATATATTTT
v_call: TRBV19; j_call: TRBJ1-5; clone_size: .; d_call: .; cdr3_aa: CASSPGTTRGNQPQHF; cdr3_nt: TGTGCCAGTAGCCCGGGGACAACACGGGGCAATCAGCCCCAGCATTTT
v_call: TRBV6-6; j_call: TRBJ1-2; clone_size: .; d_call: .; cdr3_aa: CASSYGQNYGYTF; cdr3_nt: TGTGCCAGCAGTTATGGACAGAACTATGGCTACACCTTC
v_call: TRBV7-2; j_call: TRBJ2-3; clone_size: .; d_call: .; cdr3_aa: CASSTFAGPSTDTQYF; cdr3_nt: TGTGCCAGCAGCACGTTCGCGGGTCCTAGCACAGATACGCAGTATTTT
v_call: TRBV5-4; j_call: TRBJ2-1; clone_size: few; d_call: TRBD2; cdr3_aa: CASSFISGGRPNNEQFF; cdr3_nt: TGTGCCAGCAGCTTCATTAGCGGGGGGAGGCCTAACAATGAGCAGTTCTTC
v_call: TRBV6-5; j_call: TRBJ2-2; clone_size: few; d_call: TRBD1; cdr3_aa: CAKYRTGGYTGELFF; cdr3_nt: TGTGCCAAATACCGGACAGGGGGATACACCGGGGAGCTGTTTTTT
v_call: TRBV10-3; j_call: TRBJ1-1; clone_size: .; d_call: .; cdr3_aa: CAISEGPPPEAFF; cdr3_nt: TGTGCCATCAGTGAGGGCCCCCCGCCAGAAGCTTTCTTT
v_call: TRBV6-5; j_call: TRBJ1-2; clone_size: .; d_call: .; cdr3_aa: CASSQGNYGYTF; cdr3_nt: TGTGCCAGCAGCCAGGGAAACTATGGCTACACCTTC
v_call: TRBV11-1; j_call: TRBJ2-7; clone_size: .; d_call: .; cdr3_aa: CASSYTTGYEQYF; cdr3_nt: TGTGCCAGCAGTTATACTACTGGGTACGAGCAGTACTTC
v_call: TRBV2; j_call: TRBJ2-3; clone_size: .; d_call: .; cdr3_aa: CASSVTGSTDTQYF; cdr3_nt: TGTGCCAGCAGTGTAACAGGGAGCACAGATACGCAGTATTTT
v_call: TRBV7-7; j_call: TRBJ2-5; clone_size: .; d_call: .; cdr3_aa: CASSPGRGETQYF; cdr3_nt: TGTGCTAGCAGCCCCGGAAGAGGCGAGACCCAGTACTTC
v_call: TRBV27; j_call: TRBJ1-5; clone_size: .; d_call: .; cdr3_aa: CASSPQGHSSSNQPQHF; cdr3_nt: TGTGCCAGCAGTCCGCAGGGCCACAGCTCCAGCAATCAGCCCCAGCATTTT
v_call: TRBV7-8; j_call: TRBJ1-3; clone_size: .; d_call: .; cdr3_aa: CASSLVLAAGNTIYF; cdr3_nt: TGTGCCAGCAGCTTAGTTTTGGCAGCTGGAAACACCATATATTTT
v_call: TRBV2; j_call: TRBJ1-1; clone_size: .; d_call: TRBD1; cdr3_aa: CASGGPQGPNTEAFF; cdr3_nt: TGTGCCAGCGGGGGGCCACAGGGGCCGAACACTGAAGCTTTCTTT
v_call: TRBV25-1; j_call: TRBJ2-2; clone_size: once; d_call: .; cdr3_aa: CASSRQDTGELFF; cdr3_nt: TGTGCCAGCAGTAGACAGGACACCGGGGAGCTGTTTTTT